These T cell receptor beta chains were read from a single sample in a study of blood T cell repertoires in COVID-19. TCRdb's table, derived via immunoSEQ multiplex PCR, lists solely in-frame clones and lacks some. The table has 250,000 to 300,000 clones, 80% to 90% seen once; the top ten hold roughly 4%. The sequencing sample was made of PBMCs or T cells enriched from blood (not recorded which). These receptors were taken from a man aged 25-45 years with acute COVID-19. Both conserved end residues are part of each CDR3. A D gene is named only where the DNA matches it firmly.

j_call,d_call,v_call,cdr3_aa,cdr3_nt
TRBJ2-3,.,TRBV7-2,CASSQGTNPTDTQYF,TGTGCCAGCAGCCAGGGGACTAACCCCACAGATACGCAGTATTTT
TRBJ2-5,TRBD2,TRBV3-1/TRBV3-2,CASSSRPSGGQETQYF,TGTGCCAGCAGTTCAAGGCCTAGCGGGGGGCAAGAGACCCAGTACTTC
TRBJ2-5,.,TRBV7-7,CASSLGSGSQETQYF,TGTGCTAGCAGCTTAGGATCCGGGAGCCAAGAGACCCAGTACTTC
TRBJ2-1,TRBD2,TRBV11-1,CASSSGLVNDEQFF,TGTGCCAGCAGCTCCGGACTAGTGAACGATGAGCAGTTCTTC
TRBJ1-6,.,TRBV6-5,CASYPPSYNSPLHF,TGTGCCAGTTACCCGCCCAGCTATAATTCACCCCTCCACTTT
TRBJ1-4,TRBD1,TRBV7-9,CASSLHRGSAGEEKLFF,TGTGCCAGCAGCTTACACAGGGGATCAGCGGGCGAAGAAAAACTGTTTTTT
TRBJ2-6,TRBD1,TRBV19,CASSINTGVGANVLTF,TGTGCCAGTAGTATTAACACAGGGGTTGGGGCCAACGTCCTGACTTTC
TRBJ2-5,.,TRBV7-8,CASSTSLRVQETQYF,TGTGCCAGCAGCACTTCTTTGCGGGTCCAAGAGACCCAGTACTTC
TRBJ1-2,.,TRBV28,CASTRGYGYTF,TGTGCCAGCACTCGCGGCTATGGCTACACCTTC
TRBJ1-2,TRBD1,TRBV7-2,CASRNPGGRYGYTF,TGTGCCAGCAGGAACCCAGGGGGGAGGTATGGCTACACCTTC